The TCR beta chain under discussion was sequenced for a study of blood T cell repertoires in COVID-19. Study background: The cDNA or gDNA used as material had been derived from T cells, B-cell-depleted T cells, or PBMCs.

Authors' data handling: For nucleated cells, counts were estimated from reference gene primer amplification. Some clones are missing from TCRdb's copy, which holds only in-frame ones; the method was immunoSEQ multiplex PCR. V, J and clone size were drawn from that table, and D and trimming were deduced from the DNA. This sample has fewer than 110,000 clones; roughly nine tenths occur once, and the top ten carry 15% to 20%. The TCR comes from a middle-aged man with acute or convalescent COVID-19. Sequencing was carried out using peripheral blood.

CDR3 bases: TGTGCCAGCAGTTACTCAGCAGGGCGAAATTCACCCCTCCACTTT. Amino acid sequence: CASSYSAGRNSPLHF. V and J are TRBV6-5 and TRBJ1-6; possible D gene TRBD1, 5 bases. Germline CDR1 reads MNHEY; CDR2 reads SVGAGI. The CDR3 extends over 15 amino acids. Trimming pared 0 bases from V and 7 bases from J, leaving 10 bases between.